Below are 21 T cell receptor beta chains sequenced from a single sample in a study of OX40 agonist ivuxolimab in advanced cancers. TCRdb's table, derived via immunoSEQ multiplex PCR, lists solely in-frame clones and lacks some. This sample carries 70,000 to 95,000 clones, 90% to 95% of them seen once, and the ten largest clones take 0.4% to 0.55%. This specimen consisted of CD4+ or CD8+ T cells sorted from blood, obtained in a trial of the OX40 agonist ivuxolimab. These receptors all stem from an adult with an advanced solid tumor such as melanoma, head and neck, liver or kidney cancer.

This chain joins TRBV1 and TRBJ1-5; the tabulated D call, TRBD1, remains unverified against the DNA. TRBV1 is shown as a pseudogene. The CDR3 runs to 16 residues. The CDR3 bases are TGCACCAGCAGCAGCACGACAGGGAAGCGCAATCAGCCCCAGCATTTT. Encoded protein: CTSSSTTGKRNQPQHF.

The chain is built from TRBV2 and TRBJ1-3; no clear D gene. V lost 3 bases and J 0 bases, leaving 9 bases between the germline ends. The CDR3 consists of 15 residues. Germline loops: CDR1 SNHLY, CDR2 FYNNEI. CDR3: CASSDWSASGNTIYF. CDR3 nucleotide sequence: TGTGCCAGCAGTGACTGGAGCGCCTCTGGAAACACCATATATTTT.

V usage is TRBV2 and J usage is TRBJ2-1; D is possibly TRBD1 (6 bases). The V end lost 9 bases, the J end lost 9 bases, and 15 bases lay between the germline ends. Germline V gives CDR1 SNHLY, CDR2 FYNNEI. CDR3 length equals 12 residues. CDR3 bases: TGTGCCAGTACGGACAGCGCTTTTGAGCAGTTCTTC. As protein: CASTDSAFEQFF.

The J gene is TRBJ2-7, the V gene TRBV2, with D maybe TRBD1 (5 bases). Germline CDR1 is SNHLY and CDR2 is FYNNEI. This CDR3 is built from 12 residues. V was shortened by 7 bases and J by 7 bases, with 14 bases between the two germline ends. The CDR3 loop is CASINRRREQYF. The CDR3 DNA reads TGTGCCAGCATTAACAGGCGGCGGGAGCAGTACTTC.

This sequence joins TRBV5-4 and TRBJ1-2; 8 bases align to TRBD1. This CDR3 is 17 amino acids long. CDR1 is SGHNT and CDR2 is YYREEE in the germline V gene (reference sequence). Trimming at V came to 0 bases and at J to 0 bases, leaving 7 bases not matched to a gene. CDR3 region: CASSLATGARANYGYTF. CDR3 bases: TGTGCCAGCAGCTTGGCGACAGGGGCTAGAGCTAACTATGGCTACACCTTC.

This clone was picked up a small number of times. CDR3 loop: CASSLSASGIEQYF. The CDR3 coding sequence is TGTGCCAGCAGCTTAAGTGCTAGCGGGATTGAGCAGTACTTC. This chain links TRBV11-3 with TRBJ2-7; 9 bases match TRBD2. Germline V gene lookup returns CDR1 SGHNT and CDR2 YENEEA. This CDR3 spans 14 amino acids. V dropped 2 bases and J dropped 7; count of bases not matched to a gene: 6.

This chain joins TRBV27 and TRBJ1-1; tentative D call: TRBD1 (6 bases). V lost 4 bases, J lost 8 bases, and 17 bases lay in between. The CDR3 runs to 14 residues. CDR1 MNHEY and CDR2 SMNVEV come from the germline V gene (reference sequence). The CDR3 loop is CASSSSPRGQEAFF. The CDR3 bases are TGTGCCAGCAGTTCCTCGCCCCGGGGGCAAGAAGCTTTCTTT.

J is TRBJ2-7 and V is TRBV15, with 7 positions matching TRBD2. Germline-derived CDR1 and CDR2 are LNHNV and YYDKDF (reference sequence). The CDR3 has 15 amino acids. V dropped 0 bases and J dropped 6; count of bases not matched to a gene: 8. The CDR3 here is CATSREIGGRGEQYF. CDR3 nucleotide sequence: TGTGCCACCAGCAGAGAAATTGGCGGGAGAGGCGAGCAGTACTTC.

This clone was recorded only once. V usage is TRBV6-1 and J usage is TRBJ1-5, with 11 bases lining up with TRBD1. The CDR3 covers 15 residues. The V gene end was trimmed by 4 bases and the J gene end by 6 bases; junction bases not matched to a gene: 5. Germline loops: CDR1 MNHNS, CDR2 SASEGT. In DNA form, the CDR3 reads TGTGCCAGCAGTGGTGGACAGGGGGCGGTTCAGCCCCAGCATTTT. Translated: CASSGGQGAVQPQHF.

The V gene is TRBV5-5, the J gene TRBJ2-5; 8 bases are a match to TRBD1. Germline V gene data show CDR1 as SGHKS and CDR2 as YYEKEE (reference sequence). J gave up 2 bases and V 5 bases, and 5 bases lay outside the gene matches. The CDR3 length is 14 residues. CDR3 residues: CASSFGQGQETQYF. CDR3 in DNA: TGTGCCAGCAGTTTTGGACAGGGACAAGAGACCCAGTACTTC.

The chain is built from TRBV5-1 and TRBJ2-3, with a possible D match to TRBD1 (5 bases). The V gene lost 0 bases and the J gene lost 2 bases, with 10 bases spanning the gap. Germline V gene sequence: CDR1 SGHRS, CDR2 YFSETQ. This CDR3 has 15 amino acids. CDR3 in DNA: TGCGCCAGCAGCTTGGGTCAGGGTCCCACAGATACGCAGTATTTT. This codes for CASSLGQGPTDTQYF.

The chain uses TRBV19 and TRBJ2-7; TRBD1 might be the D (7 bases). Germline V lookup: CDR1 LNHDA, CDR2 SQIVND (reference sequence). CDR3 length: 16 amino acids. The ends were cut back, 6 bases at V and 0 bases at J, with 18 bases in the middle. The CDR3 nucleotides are TGTGCCAGTAGCCTATACGGCGGGGACAGCTCCTACGAGCAGTACTTC. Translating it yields CASSLYGGDSSYEQYF.

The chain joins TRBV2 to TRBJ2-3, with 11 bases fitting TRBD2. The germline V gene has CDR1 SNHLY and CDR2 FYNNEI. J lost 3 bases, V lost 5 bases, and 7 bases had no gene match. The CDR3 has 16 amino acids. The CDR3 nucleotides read TGTGCCAGCAGTCTCATTAGCGGGGGGGCGACAGATACGCAGTATTTT. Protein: CASSLISGGATDTQYF.

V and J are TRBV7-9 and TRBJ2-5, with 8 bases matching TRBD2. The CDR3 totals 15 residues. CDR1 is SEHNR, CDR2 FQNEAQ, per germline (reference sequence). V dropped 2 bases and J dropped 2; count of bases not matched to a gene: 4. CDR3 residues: CASSLLAGIQETQYF. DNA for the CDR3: TGTGCCAGCAGCTTACTAGCGGGCATACAAGAGACCCAGTACTTC.

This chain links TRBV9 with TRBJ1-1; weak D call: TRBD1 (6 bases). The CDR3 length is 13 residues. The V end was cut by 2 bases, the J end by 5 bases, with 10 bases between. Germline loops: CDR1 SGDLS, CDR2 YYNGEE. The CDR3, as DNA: TGTGCCAGCAGCGTCCACAGGGATACTGAAGCTTTCTTT. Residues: CASSVHRDTEAFF.

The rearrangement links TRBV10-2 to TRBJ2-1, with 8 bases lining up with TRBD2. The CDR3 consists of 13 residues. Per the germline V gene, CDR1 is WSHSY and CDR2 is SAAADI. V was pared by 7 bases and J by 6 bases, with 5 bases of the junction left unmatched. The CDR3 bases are TGCGCCAGCACCGGGACTAGACCCAATGAGCAGTTCTTC. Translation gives CASTGTRPNEQFF.

The CDR3 sequence is CASSEPILAGRPNEQFF. The CDR3 DNA sequence: TGCGCCAGCAGTGAGCCCATTCTAGCGGGGCGCCCCAATGAGCAGTTCTTC. The rearrangement joins TRBV10-2 to TRBJ2-1; 9 bases are a match to TRBD2. V lost 2 bases, J lost 6 bases, and 11 bases stayed unmatched. This CDR3 comprises 17 residues. Germline V lookup: CDR1 WSHSY, CDR2 SAAADI.

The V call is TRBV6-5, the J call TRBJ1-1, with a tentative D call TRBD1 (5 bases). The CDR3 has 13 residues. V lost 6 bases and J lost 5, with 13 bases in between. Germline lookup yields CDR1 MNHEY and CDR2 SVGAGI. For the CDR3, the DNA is TGTGCCAGCAGCCGTACCAGGGATACTGAAGCTTTCTTT. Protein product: CASSRTRDTEAFF.

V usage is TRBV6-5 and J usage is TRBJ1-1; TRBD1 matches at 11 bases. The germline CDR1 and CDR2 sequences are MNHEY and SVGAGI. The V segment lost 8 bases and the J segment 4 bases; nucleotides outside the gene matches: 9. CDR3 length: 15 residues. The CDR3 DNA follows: TGTGCCAGCCGGGACAGGGGGTACGAGGGCACTGAAGCTTTCTTT. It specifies CASRDRGYEGTEAFF.

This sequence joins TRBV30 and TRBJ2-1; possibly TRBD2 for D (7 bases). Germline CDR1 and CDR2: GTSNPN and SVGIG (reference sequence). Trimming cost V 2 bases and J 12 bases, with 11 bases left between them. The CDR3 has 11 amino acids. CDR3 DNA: TGTGCCTGGAGTCTAGCGGACAGGCAGTTCTTC. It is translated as CAWSLADRQFF.

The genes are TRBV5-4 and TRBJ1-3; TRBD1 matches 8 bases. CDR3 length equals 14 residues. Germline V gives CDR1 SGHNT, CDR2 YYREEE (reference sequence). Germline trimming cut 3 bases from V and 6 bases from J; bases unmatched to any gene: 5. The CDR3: CASSYRDRQNTIYF. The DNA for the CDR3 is TGTGCCAGCAGCTACCGGGACAGGCAAAACACCATATATTTT. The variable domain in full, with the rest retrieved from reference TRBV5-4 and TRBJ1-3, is ETGVTQSPTHLIKTRGQQVTLRCSSQSGHNTVSWYQQALGQGPQFIFQYYREEENGRGNFPPRFSGLQFPNYSSELNVNALELDDSALYLCASSYRDRQNTIYFGEGSWLTVV.